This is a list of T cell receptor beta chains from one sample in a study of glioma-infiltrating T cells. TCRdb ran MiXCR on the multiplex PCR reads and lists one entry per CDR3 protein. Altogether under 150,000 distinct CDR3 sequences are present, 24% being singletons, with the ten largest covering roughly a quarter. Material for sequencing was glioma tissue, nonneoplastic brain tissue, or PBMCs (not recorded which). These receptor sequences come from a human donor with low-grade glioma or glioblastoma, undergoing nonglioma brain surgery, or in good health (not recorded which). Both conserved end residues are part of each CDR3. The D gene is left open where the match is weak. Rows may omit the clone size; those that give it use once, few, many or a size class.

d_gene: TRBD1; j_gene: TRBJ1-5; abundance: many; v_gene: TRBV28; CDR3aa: CASKGQGANQPQHF; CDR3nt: TGTGCCAGCAAGGGGCAGGGGGCCAATCAGCCCCAGCATTTT
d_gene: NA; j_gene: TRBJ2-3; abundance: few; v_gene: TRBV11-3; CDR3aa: CASSSRAPVTDTQYF; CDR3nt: TGTGCCAGCAGCTCGCGGGCCCCGGTTACAGATACGCAGTATTTT
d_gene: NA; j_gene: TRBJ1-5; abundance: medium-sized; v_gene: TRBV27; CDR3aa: CASSPPGQPQHF; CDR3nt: TGTGCCAGCAGTCCCCCGGGGCAGCCCCAGCATTTT
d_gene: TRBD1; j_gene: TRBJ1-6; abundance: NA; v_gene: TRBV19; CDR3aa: CASSKDRARRDSPLHF; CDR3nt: TGTGCCAGTAGTAAGGACAGGGCCCGCCGTGACTCACCCCTCCACTTT
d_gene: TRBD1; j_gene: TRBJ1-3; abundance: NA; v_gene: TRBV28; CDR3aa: CASTRSGGWGNTIYF; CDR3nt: TGTGCCAGCACCCGCTCAGGGGGATGGGGAAACACCATATATTTT
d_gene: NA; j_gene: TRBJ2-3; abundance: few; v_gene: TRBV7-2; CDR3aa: CASKKATDTQYF; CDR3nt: TGTGCCAGCAAAAAGGCGACAGATACGCAGTATTTT
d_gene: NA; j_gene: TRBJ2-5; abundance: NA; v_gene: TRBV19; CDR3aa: CASKGEVGQETQYF; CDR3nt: TGTGCCAGTAAGGGAGAAGTTGGACAAGAGACCCAGTACTTC
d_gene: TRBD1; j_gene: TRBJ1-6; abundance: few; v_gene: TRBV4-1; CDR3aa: CASRPPGQDNSPLHF; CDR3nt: TGCGCCAGCAGGCCTCCGGGACAGGATAATTCACCCCTCCACTTT
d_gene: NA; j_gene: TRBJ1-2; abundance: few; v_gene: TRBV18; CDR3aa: CASSPQDGYGYTF; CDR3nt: TGTGCCAGCTCACCCCAGGACGGCTATGGCTACACCTTC
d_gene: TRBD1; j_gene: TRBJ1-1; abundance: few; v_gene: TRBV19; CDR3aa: CASSTTGVQTEAFF; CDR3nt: TGTGCCAGTAGTACGACAGGGGTTCAAACTGAAGCTTTCTTT
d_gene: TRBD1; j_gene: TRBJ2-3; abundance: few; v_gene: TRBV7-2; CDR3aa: CASSETGSGTDTQYF; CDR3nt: TGTGCCAGCAGCGAGACAGGGTCGGGCACAGATACGCAGTATTTT
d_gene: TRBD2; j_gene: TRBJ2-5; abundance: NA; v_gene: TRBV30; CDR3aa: CAWSVGTSGVGTQYF; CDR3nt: TGTGCCTGGAGTGTTGGGACTAGCGGGGTTGGGACCCAGTACTTC